These 9 T cell receptor beta chains came from one sample sequenced in a study of T cell repertoires in cytomegalovirus infection. TCRdb processed the reads anew with MiXCR; each CDR3 protein has one entry. Seen here are 900,000 to 950,000 distinct CDR3 sequences, approximately 31% observed once, and the top ten hold 13%. Their antigens remain unidentified. Sequenced material: cultured CD8+ T cells from PBMCs, taken from culture after CMV antigen stimulation. These receptors came from a human donor in good health (CMV status not recorded). Some clones in this sample may be carry-over from other donors' samples.

This chain uses TRBV20-1 with TRBJ2-3, with 8 bases matching TRBD2. Germline V gene sequence: CDR1 DFQATT, CDR2 SNEGSKA (reference sequence). The J segment lost 5 bases and the V segment lost 0 bases, leaving 10 bases of the junction unmatched. The CDR3 consists of 16 residues. The CDR3 nucleotides read TGCAGTGCTAGAGATAAGGAACTAGCGGTTCTAGATACGCAGTATTTT. This sequence encodes CSARDKELAVLDTQYF.

In this sample, this clonotype turned up a few times. The V call is TRBV28, the J call TRBJ2-5, with 9 bases fitting TRBD1. The germline gives CDR1 MDHEN, CDR2 SYDVKM. Trimming at V came to 6 bases and at J to 4 bases, leaving 3 bases not matched to a gene. The CDR3 consists of 13 residues. CDR3 sequence: CASSTGGAETQYF. The CDR3 nucleotides are TGTGCCAGCAGCACAGGGGGCGCAGAGACCCAGTACTTC.

This clonotype has just a few counts. The chain employs TRBV27 and TRBJ1-2; unclear D gene. V was trimmed by 5 bases and J by 4 bases, leaving 17 bases between them. The CDR3 length is 15 residues. Per the germline V gene, CDR1 is MNHEY and CDR2 is SMNVEV (reference sequence). In DNA form, the CDR3 reads TGTGCCAGCAGTGGCAAGGCACGCAGCGTCTATGGCTACACCTTC. Its translation: CASSGKARSVYGYTF.

This clonotype was counted ten times or more. V gene TRBV12-3 or TRBV12-4 combines with J gene TRBJ1-1; TRBD1 matches 7 bases. The CDR3 runs 11 residues. The V segment lost 5 bases and the J segment 8 bases; nucleotides outside the gene matches: 2. The chain's CDR3 is CASSTDREAFF. In DNA form, the CDR3 reads TGTGCCAGCAGTACGGACAGGGAAGCTTTCTTT.

The V gene is TRBV2, the J gene TRBJ1-6; D is possibly TRBD1 (5 bases). The CDR3 has 17 amino acids. Germline V gene sequence: CDR1 SNHLY, CDR2 FYNNEI. V dropped 1 base and J dropped 0 bases, with 10 bases sitting between them. The CDR3 sequence is CASSEDRFPSYNSPLHF. The CDR3 DNA reads TGTGCCAGCAGTGAAGACAGGTTTCCCTCCTATAATTCACCCCTCCACTTT.

The rearrangement links TRBV5-6 to TRBJ2-3, with 8 bases fitting TRBD2. The CDR3 extends over 14 amino acids. The germline V gene has CDR1 SGHDT and CDR2 YYEEEE. V dropped 2 bases and J dropped 6; count of bases not matched to a gene: 5. Here the CDR3 reads CASSFSGEWDTQYF. Written as DNA, the CDR3 is TGTGCCAGCAGCTTTAGCGGGGAATGGGATACGCAGTATTTT.

The chain carries TRBV27 and TRBJ2-5; 11 positions agree with TRBD2. Germline assignment: CDR1 MNHEY and CDR2 SMNVEV (reference sequence). The CDR3 has 16 residues. The V gene end was trimmed by 3 bases and the J gene end by 2 bases; junction bases not matched to a gene: 5. The CDR3 DNA sequence: TGTGCCAGCAGTTTGACTAGCGGGGATCTTCAAGAGACCCAGTACTTC. Amino acids: CASSLTSGDLQETQYF.

The chain recombines TRBV20-1 with TRBJ2-7; TRBD2 aligns across 8 bases. CDR1 DFQATT and CDR2 SNEGSKA come from the germline V gene (reference sequence). Trimming took 1 base from V and 0 from J; bases not matched to a gene: 2. The CDR3 runs to 14 residues. For the CDR3, the DNA is TGCAGTGCTAGAGGGCTAGCGGGCTCCTACGAGCAGTACGTC. It specifies CSARGLAGSYEQYV.

This clonotype was counted a few times. This sequence joins TRBV7-8 and TRBJ2-7; D remains unclear. Trimming left V 1 base short and J 4 bases short, with 8 bases between. The CDR3 loop spans 13 amino acids. CDR1 and CDR2 (germline): SGHVS, FQNEAQ. In DNA, the CDR3 is TGTGCCAGCAGCTTAGAAGTCAGGTACGAGCAGTACTTC. This gives the protein CASSLEVRYEQYF. Supplemented by reference TRBV7-8 and TRBJ2-7, the full variable domain reads GAGVSQSPRYKVAKRGQDVALRCDPISGHVSLFWYQQALGQGPEFLTYFQNEAQLDKSGLPSDRFFAERPEGSVSTLKIQRTQQEDSAVYLCASSLEVRYEQYFGPGTRLTVT.